This TCR beta chain was retrieved from a study of blood T cells in healthy people across ages. Through a sample-barcoded 5' primer and a J-beta primer mix, a second PCR was run for roughly 7 to 12 cycles. TCRdb used MiXCR to reprocess the 5' RACE reads, holding one entry per CDR3 protein. The sample has around 1,000,000 distinct CDR3 sequences; around two fifths are singletons. After removal of 6 bases from V and 1 base from J, the junction contained 5 bases not matched to a gene. The CDR3 extends over 14 amino acids. Per germline, CDR1 LGHNA and CDR2 YSLEER. This clonotype occurred many times. The clonotype originates from a man aged 18 to 29 in good health. The V gene is TRBV4-3, the J gene TRBJ1-1; 7 bases are shared with TRBD1. Sequencing was performed on blood. DNA for the CDR3: TGCGCCAGCAGTCCGGGACAGCAGAACACTGAAGCTTTCTTT. Its protein is CASSPGQQNTEAFF.